A single TCR beta chain is shown here with its context. CDR3 length equals 18 residues. The record originates from a study of blood T cell repertoires in COVID-19. The table came from immunoSEQ multiplex PCR; TCRdb's copy has only in-frame clones and leaves some out. The table shows around 300,000 clones, with more than 70% occurring only once. The genes are TRBV21-1 and TRBJ2-7; the table's D call of TRBD1 was not tested on the DNA. TRBV21-1 is flagged as a pseudogene. This TCR derives from a woman aged 55 to 70 in a cohort exposed to, infected with or recovered from COVID-19 (not recorded which). The sample comprised PBMCs or T cells enriched from blood (not recorded which). CDR3 DNA sequence: TGTGCCAGCAGCAGGGGGATAGGGGACATTTGTAGAGCCTACGAGCAGTACTTC. This gives the protein CASSRGIGDICRAYEQYF.